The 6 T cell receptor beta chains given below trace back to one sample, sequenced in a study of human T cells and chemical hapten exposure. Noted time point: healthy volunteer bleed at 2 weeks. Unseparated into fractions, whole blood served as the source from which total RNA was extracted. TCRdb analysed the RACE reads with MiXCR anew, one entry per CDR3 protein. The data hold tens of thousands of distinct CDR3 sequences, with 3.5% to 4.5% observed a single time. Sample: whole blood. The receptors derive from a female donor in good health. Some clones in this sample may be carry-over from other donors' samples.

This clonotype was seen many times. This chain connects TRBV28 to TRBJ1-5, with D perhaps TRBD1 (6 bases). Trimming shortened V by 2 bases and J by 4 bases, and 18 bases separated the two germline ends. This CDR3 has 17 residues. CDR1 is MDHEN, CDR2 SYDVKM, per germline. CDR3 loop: CASSLRGGGPGNQPQHF. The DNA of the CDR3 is TGTGCCAGCAGTTTACGAGGTGGGGGGCCGGGTAATCAGCCCCAGCATTTT.

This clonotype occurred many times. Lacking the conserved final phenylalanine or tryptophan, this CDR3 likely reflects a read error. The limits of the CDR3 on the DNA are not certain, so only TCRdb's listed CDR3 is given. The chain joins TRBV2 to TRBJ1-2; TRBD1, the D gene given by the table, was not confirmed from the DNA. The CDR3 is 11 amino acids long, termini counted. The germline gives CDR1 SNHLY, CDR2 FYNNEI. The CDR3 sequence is CASSRDRGPSH.

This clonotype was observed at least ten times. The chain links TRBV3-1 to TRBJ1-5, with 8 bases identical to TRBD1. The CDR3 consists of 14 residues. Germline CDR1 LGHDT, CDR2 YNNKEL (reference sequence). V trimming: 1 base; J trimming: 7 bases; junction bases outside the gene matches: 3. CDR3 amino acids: CASSQVTGGQPQHF. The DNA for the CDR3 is TGTGCCAGCAGCCAAGTCACAGGGGGGCAGCCCCAGCATTTT. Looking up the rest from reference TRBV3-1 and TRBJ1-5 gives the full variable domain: DTAVSQTPKYLVTQMGNDKSIKCEQNLGHDTMYWYKQDSKKFLKIMFSYNNKELIINETVPNRFSPKSPDKAHLNLHINSLELGDSAVYFCASSQVTGGQPQHFGDGTRLSIL.

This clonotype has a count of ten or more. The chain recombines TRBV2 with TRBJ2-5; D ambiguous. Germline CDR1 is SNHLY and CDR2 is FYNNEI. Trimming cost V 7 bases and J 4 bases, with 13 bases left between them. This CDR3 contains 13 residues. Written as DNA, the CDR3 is TGTGCCAGCAAGTACCCCCCGGTAGAGACCCAGTACTTC. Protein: CASKYPPVETQYF.

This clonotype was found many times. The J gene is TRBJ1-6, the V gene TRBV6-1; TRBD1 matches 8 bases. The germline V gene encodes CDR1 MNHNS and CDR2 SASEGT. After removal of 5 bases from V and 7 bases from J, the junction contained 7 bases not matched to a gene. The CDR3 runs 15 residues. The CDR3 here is CASSFSTGGNSPLHF. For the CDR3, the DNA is TGTGCCAGCAGTTTTTCTACAGGGGGAAATTCACCCCTCCACTTT.

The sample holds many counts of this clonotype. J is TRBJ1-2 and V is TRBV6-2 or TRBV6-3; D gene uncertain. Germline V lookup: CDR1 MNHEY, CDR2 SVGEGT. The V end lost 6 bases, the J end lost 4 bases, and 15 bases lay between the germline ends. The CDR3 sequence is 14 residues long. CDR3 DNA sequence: TGTGCCAGCAGCTTCCGAGACGGCATCTATGGCTACACCTTC. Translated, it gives CASSFRDGIYGYTF.